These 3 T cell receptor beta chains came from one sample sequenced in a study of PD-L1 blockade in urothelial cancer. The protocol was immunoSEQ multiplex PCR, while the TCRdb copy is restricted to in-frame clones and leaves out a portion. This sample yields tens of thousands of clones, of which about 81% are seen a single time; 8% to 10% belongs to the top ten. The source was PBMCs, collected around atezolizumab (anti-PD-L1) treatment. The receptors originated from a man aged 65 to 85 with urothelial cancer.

The CDR3 spells CASSEWKTGGNYGYTF. DNA of the CDR3: TGTGCCAGCAGTGAATGGAAGACAGGGGGAAACTATGGCTACACCTTC. This sequence joins TRBV25-1 and TRBJ1-2, with TRBD1 identical over 9 bases. CDR3 length equals 16 residues. Germline V gene lookup returns CDR1 MGHDK and CDR2 SYGVNS. V was pared by 1 base and J by 2 bases, with 5 bases of the junction left unmatched.

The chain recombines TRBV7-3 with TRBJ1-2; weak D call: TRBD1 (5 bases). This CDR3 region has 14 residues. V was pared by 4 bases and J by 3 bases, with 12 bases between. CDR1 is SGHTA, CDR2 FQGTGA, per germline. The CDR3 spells CASSYAGGDYGYTF. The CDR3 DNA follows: TGTGCCAGCAGCTACGCTGGGGGGGACTATGGCTACACCTTC.

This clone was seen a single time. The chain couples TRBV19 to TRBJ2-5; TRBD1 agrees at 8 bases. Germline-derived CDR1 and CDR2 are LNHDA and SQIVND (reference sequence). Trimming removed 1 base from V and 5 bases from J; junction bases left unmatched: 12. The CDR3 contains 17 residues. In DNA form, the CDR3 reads TGTGCCAGTAGTATAGGAGGGCAGGGGGCGTCTCGGGAGACCCAGTACTTC. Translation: CASSIGGQGASRETQYF.